These 21 T cell receptor beta chains share one sample of origin, sequenced in a study of T cell responses to AZD1222 COVID-19 vaccine. The assay was immunoSEQ multiplex PCR, and TCRdb's table has in-frame clones only and misses some. The table shows 86,000 or so clones, with 86% occurring only once. The sequencing here drew on peripheral blood, taken 28 days after the second AZD1222 dose. The origin of the receptors is an adult who received the AZD1222 COVID-19 vaccine.

The gene calls are TRBV28 and TRBJ2-3; TRBD2 agrees at 8 bases. The junction had 11 bases not matched to a gene; V was cut back by 5 bases and J by 1 base. There are 17 residues in the CDR3. Germline-derived CDR1 and CDR2 are MDHEN and SYDVKM. The CDR3, as DNA: TGTGCCAGCAGTGGAGCGGGAGCGGGAAGAGGCACAGATACGCAGTATTTT. Translation: CASSGAGAGRGTDTQYF. Based on the CDR3 plus reference TRBV28 and TRBJ2-3, the full variable domain is DVKVTQSSRYLVKRTGEKVFLECVQDMDHENMFWYRQDPGLGLRLIYFSYDVKMKEKGDIPEGYSVSREKKERFSLILESASTNQTSMYLCASSGAGAGRGTDTQYFGPGTRLTVL.

This chain joins TRBV5-1 and TRBJ2-2; TRBD1 matches 9 bases. V was clipped by 4 bases and J by 1 base; unmatched bases: 14. This CDR3 is 19 amino acids long. Per germline, CDR1 SGHRS and CDR2 YFSETQ. The CDR3 coding sequence is TGCGCCAGCAGCGCGGGACAGGGAAAGGGTAGCGTGAACACCGGGGAGCTGTTTTTT. Residues: CASSAGQGKGSVNTGELFF.

The V call is TRBV28, the J call TRBJ2-7; unclear D gene. V gave up 6 bases and J gave up 2 bases, with 14 bases separating them. Germline V gene sequence: CDR1 MDHEN, CDR2 SYDVKM. This CDR3 is 14 amino acids long. The CDR3 DNA follows: TGTGCCAGCAGCCCTTATTCGGTCCCCTACGAGCAGTACTTC. Amino acid sequence: CASSPYSVPYEQYF.

The chain couples TRBV6-5 to TRBJ1-5; D is uncertain. CDR3 length equals 13 residues. CDR1 MNHEY and CDR2 SVGAGI come from the germline V gene. Trimming shortened V by 1 base and J by 6 bases, and 7 bases separated the two germline ends. For the CDR3, the DNA is TGTGCCAGCAGTTACTGGGCGGGTCAGCCCCAGCATTTT. Translation: CASSYWAGQPQHF.

V and J are TRBV3-1 (or the pseudogene TRBV3-2) and TRBJ2-1; D is unresolved. The V end was cut by 4 bases, the J end by 3 bases, with 10 bases between. Looked up from germline, CDR1 is LGHDT and CDR2 is YNNKEL (reference sequence). The CDR3 is 14 residues long. The CDR3 is CASSPGDVYNEQFF. CDR3 nucleotides: TGTGCCAGCAGCCCAGGCGACGTCTACAATGAGCAGTTCTTC.

This clone appeared a single time. V is TRBV6-2 or TRBV6-3 and J is TRBJ1-3, with TRBD1 as a possible D gene (5 bases). The CDR3 is 14 amino acids. V shed 6 bases and J shed 0 bases, with 9 bases lying between them. From germline, CDR1 is MNHEY and CDR2 SVGEGT. CDR3 sequence: CASSQGDSGNTIYF. The CDR3 nucleotides read TGTGCCAGCAGCCAAGGGGACTCTGGAAACACCATATATTTT.

Points on this clone: Other DNA sequences from this sample encode an identical CDR3 as well. This chain connects TRBV28 to TRBJ1-2; 11 bases agree with TRBD1. Trimming cost V 4 bases and J 8 bases; bases outside gene matches: 3. Germline V gene data show CDR1 as MDHEN and CDR2 as SYDVKM. This CDR3 is 13 amino acids long. CDR3 protein: CASSSGQGEGYTF. The CDR3 DNA reads as TGTGCCAGCAGTTCGGGACAGGGGGAAGGCTACACCTTC.

The chain is built from TRBV11-2 and TRBJ2-4; TRBD1 might be the D (6 bases). From germline, CDR1 is SGHAT and CDR2 FQNNGV. There are 13 residues in the CDR3. V shed 1 base and J shed 13 bases, with 14 bases lying between them. The chain's CDR3 is CASSLGEQGVQYF. CDR3 nucleotides: TGTGCCAGCAGCTTAGGAGAACAGGGAGTCCAGTACTTC.

The chain has TRBV6-1 and TRBJ1-2; 12 positions match TRBD1. In germline, CDR1 is MNHNS, CDR2 SASEGT. The J segment lost 4 bases and the V segment lost 4 bases, leaving 10 bases of the junction unmatched. This CDR3 has 17 amino acids. CDR3 DNA sequence: TGTGCCAGCAGTGTCGAGGGGGGGACAGGGGGCATCTATGGCTACACCTTC. Its translation is CASSVEGGTGGIYGYTF.

The rearrangement links TRBV6-5 to TRBJ2-4; TRBD2 is a possible D gene (6 bases). The CDR3 contains 14 residues. Deletions cut 8 bases from V and 8 bases from J, with 19 bases between. Germline loops: CDR1 MNHEY, CDR2 SVGAGI. The CDR3 is CASSGGELGDIQYF. The CDR3 region has the DNA TGTGCCAGCTCCGGAGGGGAACTAGGGGACATTCAGTACTTC.

The V call is TRBV7-9, the J call TRBJ2-1, with 8 positions matching TRBD1. Trimming cost V 5 bases and J 5 bases; bases outside gene matches: 8. From germline, CDR1 is SEHNR and CDR2 FQNEAQ (reference sequence). This CDR3 region has 15 residues. The CDR3, as DNA: TGTGCCAGCAGCGACACCGACAGGGGTAACAATGAGCAGTTCTTC. Its protein product is CASSDTDRGNNEQFF.

The V gene is TRBV10-3, the J gene TRBJ2-7; 8 bases agree with TRBD1. In germline, CDR1 is ENHRY, CDR2 SYGVKD. The CDR3 runs to 15 residues. Trimming cost V 6 bases and J 3 bases; bases outside gene matches: 10. The CDR3 is CAIRPGQGGFYEQYF. The CDR3 region has the DNA TGTGCCATCAGACCTGGACAGGGAGGCTTCTACGAGCAGTACTTC.

The chain joins TRBV11-2 to TRBJ2-5; 7 bases are shared with TRBD2. V lost 5 bases to trimming and J lost 5 bases; unmatched junction nucleotides: 8. This CDR3 spans 14 amino acids. The V gene's germline CDR1 is SGHAT and CDR2 FQNNGV. CDR3 protein: CASSRGGAEETQYF. As DNA, the CDR3 is TGTGCCAGCAGCCGGGGAGGGGCTGAGGAGACCCAGTACTTC.

The chain carries TRBV9 and TRBJ1-1, with 9 bases that match TRBD1. Germline V gives CDR1 SGDLS, CDR2 YYNGEE. The length of the CDR3 is 15 residues. The V gene end was trimmed by 0 bases and the J gene end by 3 bases; junction bases not matched to a gene: 3. The CDR3 nucleotides are TGTGCCAGCAGCGTAGCACAGGGGGCAGACACTGAAGCTTTCTTT. This codes for CASSVAQGADTEAFF.

Comment on this clone: Other DNA sequences within the sample encode an identical CDR3. This chain links TRBV5-1 with TRBJ2-5; either TRBD1 or TRBD2 may supply D (7 bases each). The CDR3 is 13 amino acids. Germline V gene sequence: CDR1 SGHRS, CDR2 YFSETQ. The germline V and J ends were trimmed by 4 bases and 5 bases, with 12 bases remaining between them. Here the CDR3 DNA reads TGCGCCAGCAGCCCCCAGGGGGGGGAGACCCAGTACTTC. As protein: CASSPQGGETQYF.

This sequence joins TRBV18 and TRBJ1-1; 10 bases align to TRBD1. Germline V gene lookup returns CDR1 KGHSH and CDR2 LQKENI. Losses at the gene ends were 3 bases for V and 6 bases for J; bases not matched to a gene: 13. This CDR3 has 17 residues. In DNA form, the CDR3 reads TGTGCCAGCTCACCGAATTCCCCGGGACAGGGGCTATCTGAAGCTTTCTTT. This gives the protein CASSPNSPGQGLSEAFF.

The rearrangement joins TRBV7-6 to TRBJ2-1; D possibly corresponds to TRBD1 (6 bases). V was cut by 5 bases and J by 5 bases, with 28 bases left in between. The CDR3 sequence is 19 residues long. Germline V gene sequence: CDR1 SGHVS, CDR2 FNYEAQ. CDR3 in DNA: TGTGCCAGCAGCCCGAGCTCGGTAGGAGGCAGGGGATACAACAATGAGCAGTTCTTC. Encoded protein: CASSPSSVGGRGYNNEQFF.

The genes are TRBV28 and TRBJ2-5; D is unresolved. Germline CDR1 reads MDHEN; CDR2 reads SYDVKM. The CDR3 length is 12 residues. Trimming removed 5 bases from V and 5 bases from J, with 9 bases in between. The CDR3 loop reads CASSPMGETQYF. The CDR3 DNA follows: TGTGCCAGCAGTCCCATGGGGGAGACCCAGTACTTC.

This clone came up a few times. The chain couples TRBV5-4 to TRBJ2-3; 7 bases agree with TRBD1. This CDR3 has 17 amino acids. V lost 3 bases to trimming and J lost 3 bases; unmatched junction nucleotides: 13. The germline V gene encodes CDR1 SGHNT and CDR2 YYREEE (reference sequence). The CDR3 DNA reads TGTGCCAGCAGCTCAAACCTACAGGGGTTCGGGACAGATACGCAGTATTTT. It specifies CASSSNLQGFGTDTQYF.

The chain employs TRBV10-1 and TRBJ1-1; D is possibly TRBD1 (5 bases). The CDR3 sequence is 10 residues long. The ends were cut back, 6 bases at V and 10 bases at J, with 9 bases in the middle. Germline CDR1 reads WNHNN; CDR2 reads SYGVQD (reference sequence). CDR3 sequence: CASRMTAAFF. CDR3 DNA: TGCGCCAGCAGGATGACAGCAGCTTTCTTT.

The chain employs TRBV6-5 and TRBJ2-7; D remains ambiguous. CDR1 is MNHEY and CDR2 is SVGAGI in the germline V gene. The V gene lost 6 bases and the J gene lost 2 bases, with 14 bases spanning the gap. This CDR3 comprises 14 residues. CDR3 region: CASRRAHPPYEQYF. CDR3 in DNA: TGTGCCAGCAGGCGAGCCCACCCCCCCTACGAGCAGTACTTC.